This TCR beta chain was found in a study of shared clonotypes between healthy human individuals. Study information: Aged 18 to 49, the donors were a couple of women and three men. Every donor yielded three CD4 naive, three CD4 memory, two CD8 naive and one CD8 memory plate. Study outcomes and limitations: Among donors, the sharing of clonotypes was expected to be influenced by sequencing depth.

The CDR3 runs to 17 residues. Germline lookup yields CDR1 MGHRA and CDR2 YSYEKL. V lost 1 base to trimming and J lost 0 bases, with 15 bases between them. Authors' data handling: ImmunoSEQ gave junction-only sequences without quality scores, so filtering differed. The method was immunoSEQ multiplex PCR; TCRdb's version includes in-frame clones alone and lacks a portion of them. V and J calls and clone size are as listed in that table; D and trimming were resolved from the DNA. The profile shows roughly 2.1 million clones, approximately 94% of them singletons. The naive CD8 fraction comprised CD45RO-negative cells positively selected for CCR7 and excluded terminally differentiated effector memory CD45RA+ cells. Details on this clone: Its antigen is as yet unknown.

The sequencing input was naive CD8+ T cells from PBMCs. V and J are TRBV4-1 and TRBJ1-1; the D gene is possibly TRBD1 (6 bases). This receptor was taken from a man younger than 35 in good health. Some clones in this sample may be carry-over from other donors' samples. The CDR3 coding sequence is TGCGCCAGCAGCCAAGTTCAAAACAGGGCGATGAACACTGAAGCTTTCTTT. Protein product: CASSQVQNRAMNTEAFF.